A selection of T cell receptor beta chains follows, all from one sample in a study of blood T cell repertoires in COVID-19. Using immunoSEQ multiplex PCR, the repertoire was profiled, and TCRdb retains in-frame clones only, with some absent. The data hold approximately 270,000 clones, with 80% to 90% observed a single time. The source material was peripheral blood. These receptors originate from a woman in her sixties or seventies with acute or convalescent COVID-19. Both conserved end residues are trimmed from each CDR3.

J	V	CDR3
TRBJ2-1	TRBV7-2	ASSLVGVTHNEQF
TRBJ1-2	TRBV5-1	ASSPTQGLFYGYT
TRBJ1-5	TRBV7-2	ASSQEWAGQPQH
TRBJ2-1	TRBV5-1	ASSLGAGGNINEQF
TRBJ1-4	TRBV19	ASGRRTNEKLF
TRBJ1-2	TRBV5-1	ASSLATGGYYGYT
TRBJ1-1	TRBV19	ASRRTASGVNTEAF
TRBJ2-3	TRBV7-3	ASSAGLAGFDTQY
TRBJ1-1	TRBV11-2	ASSLVGGDTEAF
TRBJ2-1	TRBV11-3	ASSQLRDNEQF
TRBJ1-6	TRBV30	AWTPGQTRNSPLH
TRBJ2-1	TRBV5-1	ASSLLQGGYNEQF
TRBJ1-5	TRBV19	ASRRGDRLDQPQH
TRBJ2-3	TRBV6-5	ASRGWGADTQY
TRBJ1-1	TRBV19	ASSHRGLAEAF
TRBJ2-1	TRBV28	ASSRGGTTNEQF
TRBJ1-2	TRBV25-1	ASSDHPGHYGYT
TRBJ1-5	TRBV2	ASSESGGTNRQPQH
TRBJ1-2	TRBV4-2	ASSRQESYGYT
TRBJ1-4	TRBV2	ASRYSSVENEKLF
TRBJ1-6	TRBV5-6	ASSSGQGSYNSPLH
TRBJ1-5	TRBV3-1/TRBV3-2	ASSQTGGQPQH
TRBJ1-2	TRBV19	ASSISRDRVNYGYT
TRBJ2-7	TRBV15	ATSWGQGGSYEQY
TRBJ2-5	TRBV7-2	ASSASTRGPETQY
TRBJ2-5	TRBV6-5	ASSYTPGRQETQY
TRBJ1-6	TRBV3-1/TRBV3-2	ASRSQSSYNSPLH
TRBJ2-7	TRBV4-1	ASSQPQRGAPYEQY
TRBJ1-5	TRBV2	ASSAPGAQH
TRBJ2-1	TRBV3-1/TRBV3-2	ASSQQSRGNEQF
TRBJ2-1	TRBV10-3	AISESEGGPSEQF
TRBJ2-2	TRBV10-1	ASSQGDGELF
TRBJ1-1	TRBV5-1	ASSLNDGAYGAF
TRBJ2-7	TRBV5-1	ASSFSGEGRVYEQY
TRBJ1-4	TRBV5-1	ASRAQGATNEKLF
TRBJ1-2	TRBV7-9	ASSLAGSYGYT
TRBJ2-7	TRBV10-3	AISERSGGALGYEQY
TRBJ1-1	TRBV6-6	ASSFPQGYTEAF
TRBJ2-1	TRBV6-5	ASSYSSAPSNEQF
TRBJ2-2	TRBV19	ASREEHGDTGELF
TRBJ2-4	TRBV5-4	ASSPGQGAAKNIQY
TRBJ1-1	TRBV18	ASSPGRGTEAF
TRBJ2-5	TRBV15	ATSRDRGGRGTQY
TRBJ2-7	TRBV4-2	ASSQDRRAAGAAFGGEQY
TRBJ1-1	TRBV14	ASSPTDRGTEAF
TRBJ2-5	TRBV11-2	ASSLGSRRETQY
TRBJ1-2	TRBV1	TSVVVGSESNYGYT
TRBJ2-7	TRBV14	ASSQNPNSYEQY
TRBJ2-5	TRBV10-3	AIGLGQETQY
TRBJ2-3	TRBV29-1	SAQGAGSTDTQY
TRBJ2-3	TRBV6-5	ASSYSIRTDTQY
TRBJ1-6	TRBV6-5	ASSYFRDINSPLH
TRBJ1-2	TRBV25-1	ASNVPGTDGYT
TRBJ2-2	TRBV6-5	ASSSGSAGTGELF
TRBJ1-2	TRBV27	ASSPYRGINYGYT
TRBJ2-7	TRBV5-1	ASRMNVVSTGEQY
TRBJ1-2	TRBV27	ASSLMGSNYGYT
TRBJ2-3	TRBV19	ASSTGLALTDTQY
TRBJ2-6	TRBV18	ASSPGQGLSSGANVLT
TRBJ1-6	TRBV5-4	ASSSGQLNSPLH